The 32 T cell receptor beta chains below all came from one sample that was sequenced in a study of T cells after yellow fever vaccination. TCRdb fed the 5' RACE reads into MiXCR, producing one record per CDR3 protein. This sample carries more than 95,000 distinct CDR3 sequences, around 7.2% of them seen once, and the ten largest clones take approximately 2.7%. This specimen consisted of CD4+ T cells sorted from PBMCs, obtained roughly seven weeks after the first yellow fever vaccination. These receptors originate from a young man who received the YFV17D yellow fever vaccine.

This clonotype was seen ten or more times. This chain links TRBV10-2 with TRBJ2-5; TRBD2 agrees at 14 bases. The V and J ends lost 5 bases and 5 bases, in that order; junction bases with no gene match: 4. The CDR3 consists of 15 residues. Germline values: CDR1 WSHSY, CDR2 SAAADI. The chain's CDR3 is CASSRTSGGWETQYF. The CDR3 DNA follows: TGCGCCAGCAGTAGGACTAGCGGGGGGTGGGAGACCCAGTACTTC.

This clonotype was recorded many times. This rearrangement joins TRBV9 to TRBJ2-1; the D gene is possibly TRBD2 (6 bases). V was cut by 0 bases and J by 6 bases, with 13 bases left in between. The CDR3 runs to 15 residues. The germline V gene has CDR1 SGDLS and CDR2 YYNGEE. The CDR3 DNA reads TGTGCCAGCAGCGTAGGTCCCAGAGCGGGCAATGAGCAGTTCTTC. Protein product: CASSVGPRAGNEQFF.

This clonotype was seen at least ten times. The V gene is TRBV7-9, the J gene TRBJ1-2, with 8 bases identical to TRBD1. The CDR3 loop spans 14 amino acids. With 6 bases clipped from V and 2 bases from J, the junction kept 5 bases outside the gene matches. Germline lookup yields CDR1 SEHNR and CDR2 FQNEAQ (reference sequence). This chain's CDR3 is CASRRQGPNYGYTF. DNA for the CDR3: TGTGCCAGCAGAAGACAGGGGCCGAACTATGGCTACACCTTC.

This clonotype was observed many times. The V and J genes are TRBV10-3 and TRBJ1-2, with 9 bases aligning to TRBD1. Per germline, CDR1 ENHRY and CDR2 SYGVKD. J lost 8 bases, V lost 3 bases, and 7 bases had no gene match. The CDR3 is made up of 14 amino acids. CDR3 in amino acids: CAISDEGTGRGYTF. For the CDR3, the DNA is TGTGCCATCAGTGATGAGGGGACAGGGAGAGGCTACACCTTC.

This clonotype has at least ten counts. In DNA, the CDR3 is TGCGCCAGCTCTTGGCGGGGGTTAGCAGATACGCAGTATTTT. It codes for CASSWRGLADTQYF. This chain uses TRBV5-1 with TRBJ2-3, with TRBD2 identical over 7 bases. The CDR3 covers 14 residues. Germline values: CDR1 SGHRS, CDR2 YFSETQ. Germline trimming cut 7 bases from V and 4 bases from J; bases unmatched to any gene: 9.

This clonotype was recorded at least ten times. The chain joins TRBV12-3 or TRBV12-4 to TRBJ2-1; D not resolved. The CDR3 contains 12 residues. V gave up 6 bases and J gave up 6 bases, with 9 bases separating them. CDR3 bases: TGTGCCAGCAGCAAAGGTCGCAATGAGCAGTTCTTC. Its protein product is CASSKGRNEQFF.

This clonotype has ten or more counts. This chain links TRBV7-9 with TRBJ2-3; 8 bases fit TRBD1. V lost 7 bases and J lost 4; bases outside the gene matches: 4. Germline V lookup: CDR1 SEHNR, CDR2 FQNEAQ (reference sequence). The CDR3 totals 13 residues. DNA for the CDR3: TGTGCCAGCACCATGACAGGGGCAGATACGCAGTATTTT. Translated, it gives CASTMTGADTQYF.

The chain couples TRBV18 to TRBJ1-4; no clear D. V was cut by 0 bases and J by 10 bases, with 9 bases left in between. The CDR3 has 13 residues. Germline assignment: CDR1 KGHSH and CDR2 LQKENI. The CDR3 nucleotides read TGTGCCAGCTCACCACCGGAGGGCGGAAAACTGTTTTTT. Translated: CASSPPEGGKLFF.

This clonotype was seen ten or more times. J is TRBJ1-5 and V is TRBV2; a possible D gene is TRBD1 (6 bases). V dropped 8 bases and J dropped 6 bases, with 14 bases sitting between them. Germline V gives CDR1 SNHLY, CDR2 FYNNEI. The CDR3 extends over 13 amino acids. The CDR3 reads CASRVGHGQPQHF. DNA of the CDR3: TGTGCCAGCCGGGTGGGACATGGTCAGCCCCAGCATTTT.

This clonotype was seen at least ten times. V gene TRBV29-1 combines with J gene TRBJ1-1; TRBD1 aligns across 9 bases. The CDR3 contains 15 residues. CDR1 and CDR2 from the germline V gene are SQVTM and ANQGSEA. The V and J ends lost 0 bases and 3 bases, in that order; junction bases with no gene match: 5. CDR3 in amino acids: CSVEDRGQGYTEAFF. The CDR3 region has the DNA TGCAGCGTTGAAGATCGTGGACAGGGGTACACTGAAGCTTTCTTT.

CDR3 DNA: TGTGCCTCCAAAACTAGCGGGGGCCAAGAGACCCAGTACTTC. It yields the protein CASKTSGGQETQYF. The chain is built from TRBV7-2 and TRBJ2-5; 11 nucleotides align to TRBD2. The CDR3 is 14 residues long. Germline trimming cut 11 bases from V and 1 base from J; bases unmatched to any gene: 6. Germline lookup yields CDR1 SGHTA and CDR2 FQGNSA.

The J gene is TRBJ1-1, the V gene TRBV7-2; D ambiguous. Trimming shortened V by 1 base and J by 4 bases, and 7 bases separated the two germline ends. CDR3 length: 13 residues. The V gene's germline CDR1 is SGHTA and CDR2 FQGNSA. CDR3 in DNA: TGTGCCAGCAGCTTAGGGCAGATCACTGAAGCTTTCTTT. It translates to CASSLGQITEAFF.

This clonotype appeared many times. This chain connects TRBV28 to TRBJ2-4; 7 positions match TRBD1. There are 17 residues in the CDR3. CDR1 and CDR2 (germline): MDHEN, SYDVKM. After removal of 3 bases from V and 2 bases from J, the junction contained 10 bases not matched to a gene. CDR3 sequence (DNA): TGTGCCAGCAGTTTGCAATACAGGGGAGTAACCAAAAACATTCAGTACTTC. Amino acids: CASSLQYRGVTKNIQYF.

This clonotype was seen many times. The gene calls are TRBV10-1 and TRBJ2-3, with D tentatively TRBD2 (6 bases). Germline V gene lookup returns CDR1 WNHNN and CDR2 SYGVQD (reference sequence). There are 16 residues in the CDR3. Trimming removed 6 bases at V and 5 bases at J, with 21 bases between. The CDR3 DNA sequence: TGCGCCAGCAGCGGGGGAACTAGCTTCTTCGGAGATACGCAGTATTTT. Protein product: CASSGGTSFFGDTQYF.

This clonotype appeared many times. This chain uses TRBV6-2 or TRBV6-3 with TRBJ2-3; the D is unclear. This CDR3 spans 16 amino acids. Trimming shortened V by 8 bases and J by 1 base, and 19 bases separated the two germline ends. The germline V gene has CDR1 MNHEY and CDR2 SVGEGT. CDR3 residues: CASRFRSSLGTDTQYF. Here the CDR3 DNA reads TGTGCCAGCCGCTTTCGGAGCTCGTTGGGCACAGATACGCAGTATTTT.

For this clonotype: A much larger clone lies one base from this, so it may be a read error. The chain uses TRBV3-1 and TRBJ1-4; D is unclear. The CDR3 covers 14 residues. V was cut by 2 bases and J by 5 bases, with 9 bases left in between. Germline CDR1 LGHDT, CDR2 YNNKEL (reference sequence). Here the CDR3 reads CASSQRDQNEKLFF. For the CDR3, the DNA is TGTGCCAGCAGCCAACGGGATCAGAATGAAAAACTGTTTTTT. Looking up the rest from reference TRBV3-1 and TRBJ1-4 gives the full variable domain: DTAVSQTPKYLVTQMGNDKSIKCEQNLGHDTMYWYKQDSKKFLKIMFSYNNKELIINETVPNRFSPKSPDKAHLNLHINSLELGDSAVYFCASSQRDQNEKLFFGSGTQLSVL.

This clonotype appeared many times. The rearrangement uses TRBV7-3 and TRBJ2-1; no clear D gene. Trimming took off 2 bases at V and 1 base at J, with 6 bases between the two ends. In germline, CDR1 is SGHTA, CDR2 FQGTGA. The CDR3 consists of 14 residues. This chain's CDR3 is CASSLDGSYNEQFF. For the CDR3, the DNA is TGTGCCAGCAGCTTAGACGGGTCCTACAATGAGCAGTTCTTC.

This clonotype was seen ten or more times. The chain employs TRBV15 and TRBJ2-7; D possibly corresponds to TRBD2 (6 bases). CDR1 is LNHNV, CDR2 YYDKDF, per germline (reference sequence). V lost 1 base and J 0 bases, leaving 10 bases between the germline ends. The CDR3 has 15 residues. CDR3 loop: CATSRGSGDSYEQYV. In nucleotides, the CDR3 is TGTGCCACCAGCAGAGGTTCGGGGGACTCCTACGAGCAGTACGTC.

This clonotype was seen at least ten times. The V gene is TRBV5-1, the J gene TRBJ2-1, with TRBD2 matching 8 bases. The CDR3 totals 16 residues. V lost 0 bases, J lost 7 bases, and 9 bases stayed unmatched. Germline CDR1 and CDR2: SGHRS and YFSETQ. CDR3 protein: CASSLAPGGAGNEQFF. CDR3 DNA sequence: TGCGCCAGCAGCTTGGCCCCGGGGGGGGCAGGTAATGAGCAGTTCTTC.

In its sample, this clonotype was seen many times. The rearrangement links TRBV7-2 to TRBJ2-1, with D possibly being TRBD1 or TRBD2 (5 bases each). Looked up from germline, CDR1 is SGHTA and CDR2 is FQGNSA. The germline V and J ends were trimmed by 5 bases and 10 bases, with 12 bases remaining between them. The CDR3 is made up of 12 amino acids. The CDR3 is CASSPREGEQFF. The DNA of the CDR3 is TGTGCCAGCAGCCCACGAGAGGGGGAGCAGTTCTTC.

Ten or more counts support this clonotype. This chain links TRBV10-3 with TRBJ2-2; TRBD1 might be the D (6 bases). Trimming took off 7 bases at V and 3 bases at J, with 12 bases between the two ends. CDR3 size: 14 residues. The germline V gene encodes CDR1 ENHRY and CDR2 SYGVKD. This CDR3 reads CAINRDTYTGELFF. CDR3 coding DNA: TGTGCCATCAACCGGGACACGTACACCGGGGAGCTGTTTTTT.

This clonotype was seen ten or more times. V usage is TRBV30 and J usage is TRBJ2-1, with TRBD1 matching 10 bases. Unmatched junction bases numbered 2, after V lost 5 bases and J lost 4 bases. The CDR3 has 13 amino acids. Germline assignment: CDR1 GTSNPN and CDR2 SVGIG (reference sequence). The CDR3 DNA follows: TGTGCCTGGGACAGGGGGCCTTACAATGAGCAGTTCTTC. Translation gives CAWDRGPYNEQFF.

A single count supports this clonotype. It may be a read error: a sequence one base away is much more abundant. The chain is built from TRBV7-2 and TRBJ2-4, with D tentatively TRBD2 (6 bases). V lost 3 bases to trimming and J lost 12 bases, with 21 bases between them. The CDR3 runs to 15 residues. The germline V gene has CDR1 SGHTA and CDR2 FQGNSA. For the CDR3, the DNA is TGTGCCAGCAGCTTGGTTTGGGACTCCCAGGTAGATCAGTACTTC. Translated, it gives CASSLVWDSQVDQYF. The whole variable domain, filled in from reference TRBV7-2 and TRBJ2-4, reads GAGVSQSPSNKVTEKGKDVELRCDPISGHTALYWYRQSLGQGLEFLIYFQGNSAPDKSGLPSDRFSAERTGGSVSTLTIQRTQQEDSAVYLCASSLVWDSQVDQYFGAGTRLSVL.

This clonotype has only a few counts. This chain uses TRBV7-8 with TRBJ2-1; D might be TRBD2 (7 bases). CDR1 SGHVS and CDR2 FQNEAQ come from the germline V gene. The CDR3 extends over 17 amino acids. V lost 2 bases to trimming and J lost 7 bases, with 21 bases between them. The CDR3 loop is CASSLSSGGGAVNEQFF. The CDR3 DNA sequence: TGTGCCAGCAGCTTAAGTTCCGGCGGGGGCGCGGTGAATGAGCAGTTCTTC.

This clonotype was observed at least ten times. The chain couples TRBV10-3 to TRBJ1-3, with D hard to call. Germline CDR1 reads ENHRY; CDR2 reads SYGVKD. Between the trimmed V and J ends, which lost 0 bases and 3 bases, there was a span of 6 bases. The CDR3 loop spans 14 amino acids. The CDR3 here is CAISESKVGNTIYF. Here the CDR3 DNA reads TGTGCCATCAGTGAGTCGAAGGTTGGAAACACCATATATTTT.

This clonotype was found a few times. The rearrangement uses TRBV5-4 and TRBJ2-1; a possible D gene is TRBD1 (5 bases). This CDR3 has 16 residues. The V gene's germline CDR1 is SGHNT and CDR2 YYREEE (reference sequence). Trimming removed 2 bases from V and 7 bases from J, with 19 bases in between. The CDR3 region is CASSLRGRVVKNEQFF. The CDR3, as DNA: TGTGCCAGCAGCTTAAGGGGCAGGGTTGTTAAAAATGAGCAGTTCTTC.

This clonotype showed up many times. The rearrangement links TRBV7-2 to TRBJ2-7, with D possibly TRBD1 on 6 matching bases. There are 16 residues in the CDR3. Germline V CDR1 and CDR2: SGHTA, FQGNSA. CDR3 protein: CASRTTGQGRSHEQYV. The DNA of the CDR3 is TGTGCCAGCAGAACTACGGGGCAGGGGCGCTCCCACGAGCAGTACGTC.

This clonotype showed up just a few times. This chain's CDR3 is CSAVLRSADTQYF. The CDR3 DNA is TGCAGTGCCGTGTTAAGGAGTGCAGATACGCAGTATTTT. The V call is TRBV20-1, the J call TRBJ2-3; no clear D. CDR1 is DFQATT and CDR2 is SNEGSKA in the germline V gene (reference sequence). CDR3 length: 13 residues. V lost 6 bases, J lost 4 bases, and 14 bases lay in between.

This clonotype was seen many times. The CDR3 reads CASSEQNNEQFF. CDR3 nucleotides: TGTGCCAGCAGTGAACAAAACAATGAGCAGTTCTTC. V usage is TRBV6-1 and J usage is TRBJ2-1; no definite D call. Per germline, CDR1 MNHNS and CDR2 SASEGT. The CDR3 sequence is 12 residues long. The V gene lost 2 bases and the J gene lost 5 bases, with 4 bases spanning the gap.

This clonotype was observed at least ten times. The chain has TRBV5-1 and TRBJ2-1, with D possibly being TRBD2 (6 bases). CDR3 size: 15 residues. Germline assignment: CDR1 SGHRS and CDR2 YFSETQ. The germline V and J ends were trimmed by 3 bases and 3 bases, with 13 bases remaining between them. CDR3 DNA: TGCGCCAGCAGCTCTAATAGCGGTTTCTACAATGAGCAGTTCTTC. Its protein is CASSSNSGFYNEQFF.

This clonotype occurred many times. The chain recombines TRBV20-1 with TRBJ2-3; TRBD1 or TRBD2 may be the D gene (7 bases each). The germline gives CDR1 DFQATT, CDR2 SNEGSKA (reference sequence). V lost 6 bases to trimming and J lost 0 bases, with 19 bases between them. CDR3 length: 16 residues. The CDR3 reads CSAIWGRGPSTDTQYF. The DNA for the CDR3 is TGCAGTGCCATTTGGGGGAGGGGGCCTAGCACAGATACGCAGTATTTT.

By its share, this clonotype is medium-sized (0.01 to 0.1%). The chain joins TRBV4-1 to TRBJ1-2; 8 bases line up with TRBD1. Per germline, CDR1 MGHRA and CDR2 YSYEKL. CDR3 length: 13 amino acids. V lost 4 bases to trimming and J lost 8 bases; unmatched junction nucleotides: 6. The CDR3 sequence: CASSRDRGDGYTF. The CDR3 coding sequence is TGCGCCAGCAGCCGCGACAGGGGTGACGGCTACACCTTC.